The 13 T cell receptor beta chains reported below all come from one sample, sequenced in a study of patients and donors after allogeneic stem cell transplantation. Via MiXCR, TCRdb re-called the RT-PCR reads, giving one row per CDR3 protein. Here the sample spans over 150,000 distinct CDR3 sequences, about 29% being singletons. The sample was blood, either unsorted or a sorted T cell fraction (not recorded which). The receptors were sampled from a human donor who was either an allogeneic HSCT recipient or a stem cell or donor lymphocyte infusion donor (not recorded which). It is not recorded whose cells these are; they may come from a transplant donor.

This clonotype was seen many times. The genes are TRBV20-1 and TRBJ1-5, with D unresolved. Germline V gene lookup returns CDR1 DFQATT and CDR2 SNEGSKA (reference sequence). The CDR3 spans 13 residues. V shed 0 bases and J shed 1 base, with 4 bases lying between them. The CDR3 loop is CSARDTSNQPQHF. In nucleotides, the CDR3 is TGCAGTGCTAGAGATACAAGCAATCAGCCCCAGCATTTT.

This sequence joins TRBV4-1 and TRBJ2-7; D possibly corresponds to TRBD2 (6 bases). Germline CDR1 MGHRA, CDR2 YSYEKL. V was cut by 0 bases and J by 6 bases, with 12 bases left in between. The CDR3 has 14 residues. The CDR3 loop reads CASSQDSRGGEQYF. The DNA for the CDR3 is TGCGCCAGCAGCCAAGATAGTAGGGGAGGCGAGCAGTACTTC.

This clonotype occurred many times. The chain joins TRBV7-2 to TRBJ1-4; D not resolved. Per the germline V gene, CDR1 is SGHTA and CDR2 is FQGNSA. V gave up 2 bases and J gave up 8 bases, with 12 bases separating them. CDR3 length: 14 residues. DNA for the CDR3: TGTGCCAGCAGCTTAATGGCCGGGAGGGAAAAACTGTTTTTT. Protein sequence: CASSLMAGREKLFF.

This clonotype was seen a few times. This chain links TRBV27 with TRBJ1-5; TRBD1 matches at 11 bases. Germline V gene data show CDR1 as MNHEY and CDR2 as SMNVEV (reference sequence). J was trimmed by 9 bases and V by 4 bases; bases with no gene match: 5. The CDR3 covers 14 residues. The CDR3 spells CASSSGQGAGPQHF. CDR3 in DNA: TGTGCCAGCAGTTCCGGACAGGGGGCCGGGCCCCAGCATTTT.

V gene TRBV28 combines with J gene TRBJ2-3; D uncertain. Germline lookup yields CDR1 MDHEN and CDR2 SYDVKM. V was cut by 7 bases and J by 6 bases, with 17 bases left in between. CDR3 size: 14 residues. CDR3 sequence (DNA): TGTGCCAGCAACCTAGGGCTAATCGGCGATACGCAGTATTTT. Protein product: CASNLGLIGDTQYF.

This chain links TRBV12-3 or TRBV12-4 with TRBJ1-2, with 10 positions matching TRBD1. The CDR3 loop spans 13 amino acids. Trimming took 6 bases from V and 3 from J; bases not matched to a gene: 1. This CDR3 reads CASSDRGHYGYTF. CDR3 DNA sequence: TGTGCCAGCAGCGACAGGGGGCACTATGGCTACACCTTC.

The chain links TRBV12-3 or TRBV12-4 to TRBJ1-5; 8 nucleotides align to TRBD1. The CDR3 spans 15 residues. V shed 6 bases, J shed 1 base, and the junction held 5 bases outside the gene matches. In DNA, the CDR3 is TGTGCCAGCAGCTTAAGGGACAGGAGCAATCAGCCCCAGCATTTT. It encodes CASSLRDRSNQPQHF.

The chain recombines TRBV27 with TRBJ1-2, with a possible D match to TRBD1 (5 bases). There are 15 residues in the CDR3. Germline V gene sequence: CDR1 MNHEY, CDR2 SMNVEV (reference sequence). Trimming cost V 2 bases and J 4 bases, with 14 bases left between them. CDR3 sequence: CASSLTGGPSYGYTF. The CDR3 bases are TGTGCCAGCAGTTTAACTGGGGGTCCATCCTATGGCTACACCTTC.

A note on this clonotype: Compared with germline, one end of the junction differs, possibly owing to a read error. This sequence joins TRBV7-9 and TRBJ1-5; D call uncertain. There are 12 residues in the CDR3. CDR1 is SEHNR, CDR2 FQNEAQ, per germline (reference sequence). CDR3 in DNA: TGTGCCAGCAGCTTAGTCAATCAGCCCCGGCATTTT. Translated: CASSLVNQPRHF. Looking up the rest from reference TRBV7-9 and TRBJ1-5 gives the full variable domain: DTGVSQNPRHKITKRGQNVTFRCDPISEHNRLYWYRQTLGQGPEFLTYFQNEAQLEKSRLLSDRFSAERPKGSFSTLEIQRTEQGDSAMYLCASSLVNQPRHFGDGTRLSIL.

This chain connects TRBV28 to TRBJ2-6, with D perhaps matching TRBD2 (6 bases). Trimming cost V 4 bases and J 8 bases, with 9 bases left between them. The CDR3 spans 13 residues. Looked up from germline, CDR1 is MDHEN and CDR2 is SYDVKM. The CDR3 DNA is TGTGCCAGCAGTTCCGGGACTCCCAACGTCCTGACTTTC. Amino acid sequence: CASSSGTPNVLTF. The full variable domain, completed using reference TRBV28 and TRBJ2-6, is DVKVTQSSRYLVKRTGEKVFLECVQDMDHENMFWYRQDPGLGLRLIYFSYDVKMKEKGDIPEGYSVSREKKERFSLILESASTNQTSMYLCASSSGTPNVLTFGAGSRLTVL.

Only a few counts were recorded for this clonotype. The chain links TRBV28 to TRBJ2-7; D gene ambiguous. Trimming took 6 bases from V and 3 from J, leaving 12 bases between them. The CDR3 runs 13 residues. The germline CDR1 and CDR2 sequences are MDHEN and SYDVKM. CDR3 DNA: TGTGCCAGCAGGCCGACGACCCACTACGAGCAGTACTTC. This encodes CASRPTTHYEQYF.

The CDR3 coding sequence is TGCAGTGCTAGGGGAGGGTCCAACACCGGGGAGCTGTTTTTT. Encoded protein: CSARGGSNTGELFF. The V and J genes are TRBV20-1 and TRBJ2-2; 7 nucleotides agree with TRBD2. The germline V gene has CDR1 DFQATT and CDR2 SNEGSKA (reference sequence). With 3 bases clipped from V and 2 bases from J, the junction kept 3 bases outside the gene matches. This CDR3 region has 14 residues.

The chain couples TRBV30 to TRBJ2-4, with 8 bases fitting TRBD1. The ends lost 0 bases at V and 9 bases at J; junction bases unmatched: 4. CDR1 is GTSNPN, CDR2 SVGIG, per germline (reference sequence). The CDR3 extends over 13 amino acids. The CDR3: CAWSVDRGLIQYF. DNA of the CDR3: TGTGCCTGGAGTGTTGACAGGGGACTCATTCAGTACTTC.